Listed below are T cell receptor beta chains from one sample, sequenced in a study of blood T cell repertoires in COVID-19. Method: immunoSEQ multiplex PCR; TCRdb's copy keeps in-frame clones and lacks some. The table records nearly 60,000 clones, around 91% of them present only once. The sample was peripheral blood. The receptors derive from a man aged 60-69 years with active COVID-19. Each CDR3 is given with its conserved first and last residue. The D gene is left open where the match is weak. Clone size appears in some rows only: once, few, many, or a class for an expanded clone.

len: 15
abundance: NA
d_gene: TRBD1
j_gene: TRBJ2-2
v_gene: TRBV5-4
CDR3aa: CASSSNRGPTGELFF
CDR3nt: TGTGCCAGCAGCTCGAACAGGGGGCCCACCGGGGAGCTGTTTTTT

len: 16
abundance: NA
d_gene: NA
j_gene: TRBJ1-6
v_gene: TRBV27
CDR3aa: CASSRRVTVYNSPLHF
CDR3nt: TGTGCCAGCAGTCGGAGGGTAACGGTCTATAATTCACCCCTCCACTTT

len: 16
abundance: NA
d_gene: TRBD1
j_gene: TRBJ1-5
v_gene: TRBV28
CDR3aa: CASSSPGTGVRQPQHF
CDR3nt: TGTGCCAGCAGTTCCCCGGGGACAGGGGTGAGGCAGCCCCAGCATTTT

len: 14
abundance: NA
d_gene: TRBD1
j_gene: TRBJ2-5
v_gene: TRBV6-1
CDR3aa: CASSELRGRETQYF
CDR3nt: TGTGCCAGCAGTGAGCTGAGGGGGCGAGAGACCCAGTACTTC

len: 14
abundance: few
d_gene: NA
j_gene: TRBJ2-7
v_gene: TRBV11-2
CDR3aa: CASSLAGESYEQYF
CDR3nt: TGTGCCAGCAGCTTAGCGGGAGAGTCCTACGAGCAGTACTTC

len: 16
abundance: NA
d_gene: NA
j_gene: TRBJ1-4
v_gene: TRBV11-2
CDR3aa: CASRQGRAPTNEKLFF
CDR3nt: TGTGCCAGCAGACAGGGAAGGGCACCAACTAATGAAAAACTGTTTTTT

len: 11
abundance: once
d_gene: NA
j_gene: TRBJ2-7
v_gene: TRBV18
CDR3aa: CASSPGREQYF
CDR3nt: TGTGCCAGCTCACCGGGGCGCGAGCAGTACTTC

len: 15
abundance: NA
d_gene: TRBD2
j_gene: TRBJ2-3
v_gene: TRBV9
CDR3aa: CASSLRDYHTDTQYF
CDR3nt: TGTGCCAGCAGCCTCCGGGACTACCACACAGATACGCAGTATTTT

len: 15
abundance: NA
d_gene: TRBD2
j_gene: TRBJ2-3
v_gene: TRBV25-1
CDR3aa: CASSELVLAMDTQYF
CDR3nt: TGTGCCAGCAGTGAATTAGTACTAGCGATGGATACGCAGTATTTT

len: 15
abundance: few
d_gene: TRBD1
j_gene: TRBJ2-7
v_gene: TRBV18
CDR3aa: CASSPTGGGYYEQYF
CDR3nt: TGTGCCAGCTCACCGACAGGGGGTGGATACTACGAGCAGTACTTC

len: 12
abundance: NA
d_gene: NA
j_gene: TRBJ2-2
v_gene: TRBV2
CDR3aa: CASSLNTGELFF
CDR3nt: TGTGCCAGCAGCTTGAACACCGGGGAGCTGTTTTTT

len: 14
abundance: NA
d_gene: NA
j_gene: TRBJ1-1
v_gene: TRBV5-1
CDR3aa: CASSWGERDTEAFF
CDR3nt: TGCGCCAGCAGTTGGGGAGAGCGAGACACTGAAGCTTTCTTT

len: 19
abundance: NA
d_gene: TRBD1
j_gene: TRBJ2-6
v_gene: TRBV5-6
CDR3aa: CASSPLGDSANSGANVLTF
CDR3nt: TGTGCCAGCAGCCCACTAGGGGACAGTGCGAACTCTGGGGCCAACGTCCTGACTTTC

len: 12
abundance: NA
d_gene: NA
j_gene: TRBJ1-2
v_gene: TRBV24-1
CDR3aa: CATSDSNYGYTF
CDR3nt: TGTGCCACCTCCGACAGCAACTATGGCTACACCTTC

len: 13
abundance: few
d_gene: TRBD1
j_gene: TRBJ2-5
v_gene: TRBV5-4
CDR3aa: CASSLGTGETQYF
CDR3nt: TGTGCCAGCAGCTTGGGGACAGGAGAGACCCAGTACTTC

len: 15
abundance: NA
d_gene: TRBD1
j_gene: TRBJ2-1
v_gene: TRBV9
CDR3aa: CASSVADRAYNEQFF
CDR3nt: TGTGCCAGCAGCGTAGCGGACAGGGCCTACAATGAGCAGTTCTTC

len: 17
abundance: once
d_gene: TRBD2
j_gene: TRBJ2-3
v_gene: TRBV19
CDR3aa: CASSLSGGARNSDTQYF
CDR3nt: TGTGCCAGTAGCCTTAGCGGGGGGGCCCGTAACTCGGATACGCAGTATTTT

len: 13
abundance: NA
d_gene: TRBD1
j_gene: TRBJ2-1
v_gene: TRBV6-5
CDR3aa: CASSPTGGYEQFF
CDR3nt: TGTGCCAGCAGTCCGACAGGGGGCTATGAGCAGTTCTTC

len: 15
abundance: NA
d_gene: NA
j_gene: TRBJ2-5
v_gene: TRBV7-2
CDR3aa: CASSLAFGGRGTQYF
CDR3nt: TGTGCCAGCAGCTTAGCGTTCGGAGGGAGAGGGACCCAGTACTTC

len: 15
abundance: NA
d_gene: NA
j_gene: TRBJ1-1
v_gene: TRBV18
CDR3aa: CASSPLDGGNTEAFF
CDR3nt: TGTGCCAGCTCACCACTGGATGGGGGCAACACTGAAGCTTTCTTT

len: 12
abundance: once
d_gene: NA
j_gene: TRBJ1-2
v_gene: TRBV2
CDR3aa: CASSESRNGYTF
CDR3nt: TGTGCCAGCAGTGAATCCAGGAATGGCTACACCTTC

len: 14
abundance: NA
d_gene: NA
j_gene: TRBJ1-5
v_gene: TRBV6-5
CDR3aa: CASKFFRGHQPQHF
CDR3nt: TGTGCCAGCAAGTTCTTTAGGGGTCATCAGCCCCAGCATTTT

len: 14
abundance: NA
d_gene: NA
j_gene: TRBJ2-3
v_gene: TRBV2
CDR3aa: CASTRQARTDTQYF
CDR3nt: TGTGCCAGCACCCGACAGGCGCGGACAGATACGCAGTATTTT

len: 14
abundance: NA
d_gene: TRBD1
j_gene: TRBJ1-1
v_gene: TRBV7-3
CDR3aa: CASSTRQGITEAFF
CDR3nt: TGTGCCAGCAGCACCCGACAGGGGATCACTGAAGCTTTCTTT

len: 16
abundance: NA
d_gene: TRBD1
j_gene: TRBJ2-7
v_gene: TRBV15
CDR3aa: CATSWTGGRNSYEQYF
CDR3nt: TGTGCCACCAGCTGGACAGGGGGTCGCAACTCCTACGAGCAGTACTTC

len: 13
abundance: NA
d_gene: NA
j_gene: TRBJ1-1
v_gene: TRBV7-8
CDR3aa: CASRLGGNTEAFF
CDR3nt: TGTGCCAGCAGGCTAGGGGGAAACACTGAAGCTTTCTTT

len: 13
abundance: NA
d_gene: NA
j_gene: TRBJ2-1
v_gene: TRBV13
CDR3aa: CASSHGSYNEQFF
CDR3nt: TGTGCCAGCAGCCACGGGTCCTACAATGAGCAGTTCTTC

len: 13
abundance: NA
d_gene: NA
j_gene: TRBJ2-7
v_gene: TRBV25-1
CDR3aa: CASSEWSGGEQYF
CDR3nt: TGTGCCAGCAGTGAATGGTCCGGGGGTGAGCAGTACTTC

len: 17
abundance: once
d_gene: TRBD1
j_gene: TRBJ2-3
v_gene: TRBV2
CDR3aa: CARGGRGPLEGTDTQYF
CDR3nt: TGTGCCAGAGGGGGTAGGGGGCCCCTAGAGGGCACAGATACGCAGTATTTT

len: 14
abundance: NA
d_gene: NA
j_gene: TRBJ1-1
v_gene: TRBV27
CDR3aa: CASSFQGGGTEAFF
CDR3nt: TGTGCCAGCAGTTTCCAAGGAGGAGGTACTGAAGCTTTCTTT

len: 12
abundance: NA
d_gene: TRBD2
j_gene: TRBJ2-3
v_gene: TRBV7-3
CDR3aa: CASSHPGGTQYF
CDR3nt: TGTGCCAGCAGCCACCCGGGGGGGACGCAGTATTTT

len: 14
abundance: NA
d_gene: NA
j_gene: TRBJ1-5
v_gene: TRBV18
CDR3aa: CASSPSDTNQPQHF
CDR3nt: TGTGCCAGCTCACCGTCAGATACCAATCAGCCCCAGCATTTT

len: 14
abundance: NA
d_gene: NA
j_gene: TRBJ2-1
v_gene: TRBV18
CDR3aa: CASSPAGTFNEQFF
CDR3nt: TGTGCCAGCTCACCGGCGGGGACCTTCAATGAGCAGTTCTTC

len: 13
abundance: few
d_gene: NA
j_gene: TRBJ1-6
v_gene: TRBV7-8
CDR3aa: CASSPRPYSPLHF
CDR3nt: TGTGCCAGCAGCCCCCGTCCTTATTCACCCCTCCACTTT

len: 12
abundance: NA
d_gene: NA
j_gene: TRBJ2-7
v_gene: TRBV19
CDR3aa: CASSPTRGEQYF
CDR3nt: TGTGCCAGTAGCCCAACACGGGGCGAGCAGTACTTC

len: 15
abundance: NA
d_gene: TRBD2
j_gene: TRBJ2-7
v_gene: TRBV4-1
CDR3aa: CASSLSGGAFYEQYF
CDR3nt: TGCGCCAGCAGCCTTAGCGGGGGGGCCTTCTACGAGCAGTACTTC

len: 14
abundance: NA
d_gene: TRBD1
j_gene: TRBJ1-4
v_gene: TRBV6-5
CDR3aa: CASRTGEGGEKLFF
CDR3nt: TGTGCCAGCCGGACAGGGGAAGGAGGTGAAAAACTGTTTTTT

len: 14
abundance: NA
d_gene: NA
j_gene: TRBJ1-1
v_gene: TRBV25-1
CDR3aa: CATTPGSLNTEAFF
CDR3nt: TGTGCCACCACTCCCGGGAGTCTGAACACTGAAGCTTTCTTT